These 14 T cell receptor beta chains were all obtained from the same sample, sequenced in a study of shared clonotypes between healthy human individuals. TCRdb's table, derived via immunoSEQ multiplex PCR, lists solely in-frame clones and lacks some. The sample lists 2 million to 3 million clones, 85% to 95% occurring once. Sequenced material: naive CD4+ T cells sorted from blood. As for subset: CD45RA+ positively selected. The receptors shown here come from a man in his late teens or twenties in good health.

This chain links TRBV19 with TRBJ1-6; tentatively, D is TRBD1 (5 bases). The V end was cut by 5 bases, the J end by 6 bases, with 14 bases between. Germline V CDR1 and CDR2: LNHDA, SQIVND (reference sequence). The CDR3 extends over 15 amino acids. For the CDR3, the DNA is TGTGCCAGTAGTCTGACGGGACCGATTAATTCACCCCTCCACTTT. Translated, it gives CASSLTGPINSPLHF.

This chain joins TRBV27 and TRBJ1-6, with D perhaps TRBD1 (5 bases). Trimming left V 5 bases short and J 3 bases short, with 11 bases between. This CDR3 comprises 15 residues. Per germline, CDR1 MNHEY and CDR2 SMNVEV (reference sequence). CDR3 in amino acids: CASSTRVLYNSPLHF. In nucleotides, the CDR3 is TGTGCCAGCAGTACCAGGGTACTCTATAATTCACCCCTCCACTTT.

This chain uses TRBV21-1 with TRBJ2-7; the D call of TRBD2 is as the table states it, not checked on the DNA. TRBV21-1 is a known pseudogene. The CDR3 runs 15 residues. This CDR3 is CASSIRLAGGYEQYF. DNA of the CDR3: TGTGCCAGCAGCATCCGACTAGCGGGAGGGTACGAGCAGTACTTC.

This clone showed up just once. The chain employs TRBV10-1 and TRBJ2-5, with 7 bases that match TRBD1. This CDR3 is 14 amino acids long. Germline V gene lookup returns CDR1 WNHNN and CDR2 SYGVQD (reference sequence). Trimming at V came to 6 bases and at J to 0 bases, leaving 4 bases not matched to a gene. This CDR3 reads CASSRDSNQETQYF. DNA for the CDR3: TGCGCCAGCAGCCGGGACAGTAACCAAGAGACCCAGTACTTC.

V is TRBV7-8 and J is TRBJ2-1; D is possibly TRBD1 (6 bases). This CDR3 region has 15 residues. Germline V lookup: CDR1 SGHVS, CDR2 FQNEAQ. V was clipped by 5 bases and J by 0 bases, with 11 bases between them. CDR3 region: CASSRDISSYNEQFF. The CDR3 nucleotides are TGTGCCAGCAGCCGGGACATTAGCTCCTACAATGAGCAGTTCTTC.

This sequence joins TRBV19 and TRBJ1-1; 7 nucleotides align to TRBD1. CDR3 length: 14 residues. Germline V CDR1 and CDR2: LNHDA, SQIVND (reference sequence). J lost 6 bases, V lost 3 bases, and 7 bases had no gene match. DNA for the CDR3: TGTGCCAGTAGTATTGGTCAGGGGGTCTCTGAAGCTTTCTTT. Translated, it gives CASSIGQGVSEAFF.

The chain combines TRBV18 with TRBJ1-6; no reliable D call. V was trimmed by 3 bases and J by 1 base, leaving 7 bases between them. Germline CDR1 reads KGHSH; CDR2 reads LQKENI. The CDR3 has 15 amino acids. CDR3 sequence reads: CASSPLPSYNSPLHF. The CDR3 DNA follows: TGTGCCAGCTCACCGCTCCCTTCCTATAATTCACCCCTCCACTTT. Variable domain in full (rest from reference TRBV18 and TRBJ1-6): NAGVMQNPRHLVRRRGQEARLRCSPMKGHSHVYWYRQLPEEGLKFMVYLQKENIIDESGMPKERFSAEFPKEGPSILRIQQVVRGDSAAYFCASSPLPSYNSPLHFGNGTRLTVT.

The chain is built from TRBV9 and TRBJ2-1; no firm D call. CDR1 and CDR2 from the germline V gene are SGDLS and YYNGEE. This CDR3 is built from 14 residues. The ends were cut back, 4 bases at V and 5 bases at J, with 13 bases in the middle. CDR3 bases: TGTGCCAGCAGCCCCCCGACTCGTCACAATGAGCAGTTCTTC. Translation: CASSPPTRHNEQFF. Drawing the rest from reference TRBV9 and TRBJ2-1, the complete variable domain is DSGVTQTPKHLITATGQRVTLRCSPRSGDLSVYWYQQSLDQGLQFLIQYYNGEERAKGNILERFSAQQFPDLHSELNLSSLELGDSALYFCASSPPTRHNEQFFGPGTRLTVL.

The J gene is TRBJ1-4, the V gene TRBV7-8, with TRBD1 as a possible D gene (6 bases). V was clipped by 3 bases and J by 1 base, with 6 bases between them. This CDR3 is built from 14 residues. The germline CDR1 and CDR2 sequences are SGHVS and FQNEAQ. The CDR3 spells CASSFRGTNEKLFF. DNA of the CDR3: TGTGCCAGCAGCTTCAGGGGAACTAATGAAAAACTGTTTTTT.

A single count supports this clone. Here the CDR3 DNA reads TGTGCCAGCAGCTTATCTGCGGCGAACACTGAAGCTTTCTTT. It encodes CASSLSAANTEAFF. The genes are TRBV7-6 and TRBJ1-1; D unclear. The CDR3 runs to 14 residues. V gave up 2 bases and J gave up 1 base, with 8 bases separating them. Germline CDR1 reads SGHVS; CDR2 reads FNYEAQ.

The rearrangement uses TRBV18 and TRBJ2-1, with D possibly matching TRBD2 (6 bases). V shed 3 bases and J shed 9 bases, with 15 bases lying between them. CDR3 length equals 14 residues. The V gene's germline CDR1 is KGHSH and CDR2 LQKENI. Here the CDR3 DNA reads TGTGCCAGCTCACCCGGGACTCAAGCGGTTGAGCAGTTCTTC. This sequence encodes CASSPGTQAVEQFF.

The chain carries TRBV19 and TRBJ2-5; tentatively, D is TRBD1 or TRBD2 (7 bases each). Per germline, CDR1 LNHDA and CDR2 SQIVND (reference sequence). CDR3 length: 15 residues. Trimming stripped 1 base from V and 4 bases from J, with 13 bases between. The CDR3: CASSIGGGGGETQYF. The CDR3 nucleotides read TGTGCCAGTAGTATAGGGGGAGGGGGCGGAGAGACCCAGTACTTC.

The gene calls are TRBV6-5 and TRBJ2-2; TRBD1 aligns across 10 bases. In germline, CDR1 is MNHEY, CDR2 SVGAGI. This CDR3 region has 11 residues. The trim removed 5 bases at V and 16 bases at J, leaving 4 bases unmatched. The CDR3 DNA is TGTGCCAGCAGTCAAGGACAGGGGGAGTTTTTT. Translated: CASSQGQGEFF.

The CDR3 sequence: CASSSSLAGVTGELFF. CDR3 in DNA: TGTGCCAGCTCATCCTCCCTAGCGGGAGTCACCGGGGAGCTGTTTTTT. J is TRBJ2-2 and V is TRBV18; the match to TRBD2 covers 10 bases. The ends lost 5 bases at V and 4 bases at J; junction bases unmatched: 7. The CDR3 is made up of 16 amino acids. The germline V gene has CDR1 KGHSH and CDR2 LQKENI.